The 2 T cell receptor beta chains below were found in one sample sequenced in a study of OX40 agonist ivuxolimab in advanced cancers. TCRdb's table, derived via immunoSEQ multiplex PCR, lists solely in-frame clones and lacks some. The sample lists 65,000 to 70,000 clones, roughly nine tenths occurring once. The sample consisted of CD4+ or CD8+ T cells sorted from blood, taken in a trial of the OX40 agonist ivuxolimab. The receptors shown here come from an adult with an advanced solid tumor such as melanoma, head and neck, liver or kidney cancer.

The chain has TRBV9 and TRBJ2-5; tentatively, D is TRBD2 (5 bases). V dropped 3 bases and J dropped 0 bases, with 6 bases sitting between them. Germline CDR1 SGDLS, CDR2 YYNGEE. The CDR3 length is 13 residues. The CDR3: CASSGRNQETQYF. The DNA for the CDR3 is TGTGCCAGCAGCGGGAGGAACCAAGAGACCCAGTACTTC. The whole variable domain, remainder taken from reference TRBV9 and TRBJ2-5, is DSGVTQTPKHLITATGQRVTLRCSPRSGDLSVYWYQQSLDQGLQFLIQYYNGEERAKGNILERFSAQQFPDLHSELNLSSLELGDSALYFCASSGRNQETQYFGPGTRLLVL.

V usage is TRBV27 and J usage is TRBJ1-2; D not certain. The CDR3 totals 13 residues. Germline assignment: CDR1 MNHEY and CDR2 SMNVEV (reference sequence). The ends were cut back, 2 bases at V and 8 bases at J, with 12 bases in the middle. This CDR3 reads CASSLGPSVGYTF. The CDR3 DNA is TGTGCCAGCAGTTTAGGGCCCTCTGTAGGCTACACCTTC.